The 29 T cell receptor beta chains below come from one sample, sequenced in a study of blood T cell repertoires in COVID-19. The table came from immunoSEQ multiplex PCR; TCRdb's copy has only in-frame clones and leaves some out. Here the sample spans 130,000 to 150,000 clones, 85% being singletons. The material sequenced was peripheral blood. These receptor sequences come from a human donor with acute or convalescent COVID-19. The donor label of this sample is uncertain.

Remarks on this clone: At the DNA level, this CDR3 is encoded by other sequences in the same sample as well. The chain carries TRBV29-1 and TRBJ2-5; 10 nucleotides match TRBD1. CDR3 length equals 11 residues. With V trimmed by 6 bases and J by 5 bases, 0 bases remained unmatched. Germline CDR1 and CDR2: SQVTM and ANQGSEA. The CDR3 region has the DNA TGCAGCGTGGGACAGGGGGAGACCCAGTACTTC. Its translation: CSVGQGETQYF.

The chain is built from TRBV6-5 and TRBJ2-7; TRBD1 agrees at 7 bases. The CDR3 sequence is 15 residues long. The V gene's germline CDR1 is MNHEY and CDR2 SVGAGI. V lost 5 bases to trimming and J lost 3 bases; unmatched junction nucleotides: 10. The CDR3 bases are TGTGCCAGCAGTCCGTACAGGGGCCCTCACTACGAGCAGTACTTC. This sequence encodes CASSPYRGPHYEQYF.

A single count supports this clone. The rearrangement links TRBV10-3 to TRBJ2-5; D is perhaps TRBD1 (5 bases). Trimming stripped 4 bases from V and 3 bases from J, with 6 bases between. Per the germline V gene, CDR1 is ENHRY and CDR2 is SYGVKD. This CDR3 is 12 amino acids long. Here the CDR3 DNA reads TGTGCCATCAGTGCCAGGGAAGAGACCCAGTACTTC. Amino acids: CAISAREETQYF.

The chain recombines TRBV27 with TRBJ1-6, with D unclear. CDR3 size: 15 residues. Germline V lookup: CDR1 MNHEY, CDR2 SMNVEV (reference sequence). Trimming pared 6 bases from V and 2 bases from J, leaving 11 bases between. Here the CDR3 DNA reads TGTGCCAGCAGACTACAAGTGACCTATAATTCACCCCTCCACTTT. It encodes CASRLQVTYNSPLHF.

J is TRBJ1-6 and V is TRBV20-1; tentatively, D is TRBD1 (5 bases). V lost 3 bases and J lost 5, with 20 bases in between. Looked up from germline, CDR1 is DFQATT and CDR2 is SNEGSKA (reference sequence). The CDR3 has 17 residues. CDR3 protein: CSASQGMRRRDNSPLHF. DNA of the CDR3: TGCAGTGCTAGTCAGGGAATGCGGCGGCGAGATAATTCACCCCTCCACTTT.

The chain is built from TRBV15 and TRBJ2-1; D might be TRBD2 (5 bases). The CDR3 sequence is 14 residues long. Deletions cut 5 bases from V and 0 bases from J, with 8 bases between. Germline V gene lookup returns CDR1 LNHNV and CDR2 YYDKDF (reference sequence). CDR3 nucleotides: TGTGCCACCAGCGTGGGAGACTCCTACAATGAGCAGTTCTTC. This sequence encodes CATSVGDSYNEQFF. Full variable domain (outside the CDR3, taken from reference TRBV15 and TRBJ2-1): DAMVIQNPRYQVTQFGKPVTLSCSQTLNHNVMYWYQQKSSQAPKLLFHYYDKDFNNEADTPDNFQSRRPNTSFCFLDIRSPGLGDTAMYLCATSVGDSYNEQFFGPGTRLTVL.

This sequence joins TRBV5-1 and TRBJ2-2, with 8 bases matching TRBD1. The CDR3 is 16 amino acids. V was clipped by 3 bases and J by 2 bases; unmatched bases: 6. Germline V gives CDR1 SGHRS, CDR2 YFSETQ. The CDR3 DNA reads as TGCGCCAGCAGCTCTCAGGGGGCGACTAACACCGGGGAGCTGTTTTTT. Translated: CASSSQGATNTGELFF.

This clone was observed once. The chain carries TRBV7-9 and TRBJ1-2; a weak D match, TRBD1 (6 bases). The V gene's germline CDR1 is SEHNR and CDR2 FQNEAQ (reference sequence). Trimming cost V 2 bases and J 3 bases, with 10 bases left between them. This CDR3 is 14 amino acids long. CDR3 in amino acids: CASSLSRTDYGYTF. CDR3 DNA: TGTGCCAGCAGCTTATCCCGGACAGACTATGGCTACACCTTC.

V gene TRBV5-4 combines with J gene TRBJ2-7; maybe TRBD1 (6 bases). This CDR3 contains 13 residues. Germline loops: CDR1 SGHNT, CDR2 YYREEE (reference sequence). The V and J ends lost 4 bases and 2 bases respectively, with 10 bases between them. The CDR3 spells CASSTGQTYEQYV. In nucleotides, the CDR3 is TGTGCCAGCAGCACAGGACAGACCTACGAGCAGTACGTC.

The chain joins TRBV30 to TRBJ2-1; D might be TRBD2 (6 bases). Trimming took off 2 bases at V and 9 bases at J, with 26 bases between the two ends. There are 17 residues in the CDR3. The germline gives CDR1 GTSNPN, CDR2 SVGIG (reference sequence). The CDR3, as DNA: TGTGCCTGGAGTCAGAGAGCTATTGGGGGGTCGTGGGTTGAGCAGTTCTTC. Its protein is CAWSQRAIGGSWVEQFF.

The chain employs TRBV28 and TRBJ1-5, with 9 bases aligning to TRBD1. The CDR3 contains 14 residues. Trimming removed 6 bases from V and 7 bases from J; junction bases left unmatched: 7. Germline V gene lookup returns CDR1 MDHEN and CDR2 SYDVKM. CDR3 residues: CASRLQGARQPQHF. CDR3 DNA: TGTGCCAGCAGGCTACAGGGGGCGAGGCAGCCCCAGCATTTT.

V is TRBV19 and J is TRBJ1-5, with D possibly TRBD1 on 5 matching bases. CDR1 and CDR2 (germline): LNHDA, SQIVND (reference sequence). The CDR3 runs to 13 residues. V was trimmed by 4 bases and J by 5 bases, leaving 9 bases between them. Here the CDR3 reads CASSKTAYQPQHF. The DNA of the CDR3 is TGTGCCAGTAGTAAGACAGCGTATCAGCCCCAGCATTTT.

This chain links TRBV5-1 with TRBJ1-5; 11 nucleotides line up with TRBD1. The CDR3 is made up of 17 amino acids. The trim removed 4 bases at V and 2 bases at J, leaving 8 bases unmatched. Germline lookup yields CDR1 SGHRS and CDR2 YFSETQ. The CDR3 region is CASSEGQGESGNQPQHF. Written as DNA, the CDR3 is TGCGCCAGCAGCGAGGGACAGGGGGAATCTGGCAATCAGCCCCAGCATTTT. Complete variable domain (other parts from reference TRBV5-1 and TRBJ1-5): KAGVTQTPRYLIKTRGQQVTLSCSPISGHRSVSWYQQTPGQGLQFLFEYFSETQRNKGNFPGRFSGRQFSNSRSEMNVSTLELGDSALYLCASSEGQGESGNQPQHFGDGTRLSIL.

This sequence joins TRBV2 and TRBJ2-1; 10 bases are a match to TRBD2. The trim removed 5 bases at V and 6 bases at J, leaving 7 bases unmatched. Per the germline V gene, CDR1 is SNHLY and CDR2 is FYNNEI. The CDR3 has 15 residues. CDR3 protein: CASSLTSGVTNEQFF. The CDR3 bases are TGTGCCAGCAGTCTAACTAGCGGGGTGACCAATGAGCAGTTCTTC.

This clone was recorded at least ten times. The V call is TRBV27, the J call TRBJ2-3, with D maybe TRBD2 (6 bases). V gave up 6 bases and J gave up 5 bases, with 18 bases separating them. The CDR3 length is 15 residues. Looked up from germline, CDR1 is MNHEY and CDR2 is SMNVEV (reference sequence). The CDR3 region is CASSLTEGHIDTQYF. Written as DNA, the CDR3 is TGTGCCAGCAGCCTTACGGAGGGGCATATAGATACGCAGTATTTT.

The V gene is TRBV19, the J gene TRBJ1-5; the D is unclear. From germline, CDR1 is LNHDA and CDR2 SQIVND (reference sequence). This CDR3 region has 15 residues. Between the trimmed V and J ends, which lost 5 bases and 6 bases, there was a span of 17 bases. Written as DNA, the CDR3 is TGTGCCAGTAGTTCGTTGGAAGTCGGGAGTCAGCCCCAGCATTTT. It codes for CASSSLEVGSQPQHF.

The chain is built from TRBV13 and TRBJ2-1, with D possibly TRBD1 on 5 matching bases. Looked up from germline, CDR1 is PRHDT and CDR2 is FYEKMQ (reference sequence). This CDR3 contains 14 residues. V lost 6 bases to trimming and J lost 0 bases, with 9 bases between them. The CDR3 nucleotides read TGTGCCAGCAGTTCTGACAGCTCCTACAATGAGCAGTTCTTC. This gives the protein CASSSDSSYNEQFF.

The J gene is TRBJ1-1, the V gene TRBV6-5; TRBD1 is a possible D gene (6 bases). The germline CDR1 and CDR2 sequences are MNHEY and SVGAGI. The CDR3 totals 14 residues. V shed 5 bases and J shed 4 bases, with 14 bases lying between them. CDR3 region: CASSKQGFGTEAFF. CDR3 in DNA: TGTGCCAGCAGTAAACAGGGTTTCGGCACTGAAGCTTTCTTT.

This sequence joins TRBV5-8 and TRBJ1-4; 11 bases fit TRBD1. The CDR3 is 15 amino acids. The V and J ends lost 4 bases and 8 bases, in that order; junction bases with no gene match: 7. Germline V gene lookup returns CDR1 SGHTS and CDR2 YDEGEE. The CDR3 sequence: CASSRGTGGSEKLFF. DNA for the CDR3: TGTGCCAGCAGCCGAGGGACAGGGGGAAGCGAAAAACTGTTTTTT.

V is TRBV10-3 and J is TRBJ2-3; a possible D gene is TRBD2 (7 bases). CDR1 and CDR2 from the germline V gene are ENHRY and SYGVKD. The CDR3 sequence is 16 residues long. V was cut by 3 bases and J by 6 bases, with 19 bases left in between. This chain's CDR3 is CAISESFGRGEDTQYF. For the CDR3, the DNA is TGTGCCATCAGTGAATCCTTTGGGAGGGGGGAGGATACGCAGTATTTT.

The chain employs TRBV5-1 and TRBJ1-1; tentative D call: TRBD1 (6 bases). CDR1 and CDR2 from the germline V gene are SGHRS and YFSETQ. CDR3 length: 14 residues. Trimming pared 4 bases from V and 0 bases from J, leaving 10 bases between. Here the CDR3 reads CASSQGGMNTEAFF. DNA of the CDR3: TGCGCCAGCAGCCAAGGGGGTATGAACACTGAAGCTTTCTTT.

This clone has just one count. The chain is built from TRBV9 and TRBJ2-1, with 11 nucleotides matching TRBD2. Unmatched junction bases numbered 9, after V lost 2 bases and J lost 5 bases. This CDR3 region has 17 residues. The germline CDR1 and CDR2 sequences are SGDLS and YYNGEE. CDR3 nucleotides: TGTGCCAGCAGCGTTAGCGGGAGGGCGTTGAACAACAATGAGCAGTTCTTC. Translated: CASSVSGRALNNNEQFF.

The chain has TRBV6-2 or TRBV6-3 and TRBJ1-2; D possibly corresponds to TRBD1 (6 bases). CDR3 size: 12 residues. The V gene's germline CDR1 is MNHEY and CDR2 SVGEGT. Deletions cut 5 bases from V and 4 bases from J, with 8 bases between. The CDR3 DNA sequence: TGTGCCAGCAGTCAGACAGGCTATGGCTACACCTTC. It translates to CASSQTGYGYTF.

The CDR3 loop is CASSFGGDTQYF. For the CDR3, the DNA is TGCGCCAGCAGCTTCGGAGGAGATACGCAGTATTTT. The chain combines TRBV5-1 with TRBJ2-3, with D possibly matching TRBD2 (5 bases). Germline CDR1 and CDR2: SGHRS and YFSETQ. The V gene lost 2 bases and the J gene lost 5 bases, with 6 bases spanning the gap. CDR3 length: 12 amino acids.

The CDR3 spells CASSQDRWDRNNQPQHF. CDR3 sequence (DNA): TGCGCCAGCAGCCAAGACCGGTGGGACAGGAATAATCAGCCCCAGCATTTT. The chain joins TRBV4-1 to TRBJ1-5; the match to TRBD1 covers 8 bases. The germline CDR1 and CDR2 sequences are MGHRA and YSYEKL. The CDR3 totals 17 residues. V lost 0 bases to trimming and J lost 4 bases; unmatched junction nucleotides: 8.

The chain carries TRBV3-1 (or the pseudogene TRBV3-2) and TRBJ1-3; 7 positions match TRBD1. The trim removed 4 bases at V and 0 bases at J, leaving 3 bases unmatched. Germline values: CDR1 LGHDT, CDR2 YNNKEL (reference sequence). The CDR3 spans 15 residues. This CDR3 is CASSRRQGSGNTIYF. The CDR3 DNA reads TGTGCCAGCAGCCGCCGACAGGGCTCTGGAAACACCATATATTTT.

This clone was counted once. This sequence joins TRBV29-1 and TRBJ1-3, with a possible D match to TRBD1 (6 bases). This CDR3 comprises 14 residues. Trimming left V 7 bases short and J 2 bases short, with 15 bases between. CDR1 SQVTM and CDR2 ANQGSEA come from the germline V gene. CDR3 in DNA: TGCAGCGCCTTACAGGGTTTCCCTGGAAACACCATATATTTT. It is translated as CSALQGFPGNTIYF.

This chain joins TRBV7-2 and TRBJ2-3; D remains unclear. The germline CDR1 and CDR2 sequences are SGHTA and FQGNSA. The CDR3 consists of 13 residues. The V and J ends lost 4 bases and 6 bases respectively, with 11 bases between them. CDR3 amino acids: CASSSRMTDTQYF. CDR3 DNA sequence: TGTGCCAGCAGCTCAAGAATGACTGATACGCAGTATTTT.

This chain joins TRBV4-3 and TRBJ1-1; D perhaps matches TRBD1 (5 bases). This CDR3 region has 14 residues. Germline-derived CDR1 and CDR2 are LGHNA and YSLEER. Trimming pared 2 bases from V and 1 base from J, leaving 8 bases between. The CDR3 nucleotides read TGCGCCAGCAGCCAAACGACAGAGAACACTGAAGCTTTCTTT. It translates to CASSQTTENTEAFF.